Each of the 12 T cell receptor beta chains below was sequenced from the same sample in a study of shared clonotypes between healthy human individuals. Measured with immunoSEQ multiplex PCR; TCRdb has only the in-frame clones, and not every one. The sample lists 2 million to 2.5 million clones; roughly 95% were seen once. The sequencing sample was made of naive CD4+ T cells sorted from blood. The subset: CD45RA+ positively selected. Source of these receptors: a young man in good health.

The chain links TRBV25-1 to TRBJ1-5, with D maybe TRBD1 (6 bases). Germline assignment: CDR1 MGHDK and CDR2 SYGVNS. This CDR3 contains 14 residues. Trimming left V 3 bases short and J 7 bases short, with 13 bases between. In DNA form, the CDR3 reads TGTGCCAGCAGTGATACAGGGATTTGGCAGCCCCAGCATTTT. This codes for CASSDTGIWQPQHF.

V and J are TRBV29-1 and TRBJ2-7; tentatively, D is TRBD1 or TRBD2 (6 bases each). With 6 bases removed from V and 1 base from J, the gap between germline ends came to 13 bases. The germline V gene has CDR1 SQVTM and CDR2 ANQGSEA. The CDR3 contains 13 residues. The CDR3 nucleotides read TGCAGCGTAGCCACAGGGACTTCCTACGAGCAGTACTTC. Protein product: CSVATGTSYEQYF.

This chain links TRBV29-1 with TRBJ2-3; D is undetermined. Germline CDR1 and CDR2: SQVTM and ANQGSEA. The length of the CDR3 is 13 residues. The ends were cut back, 4 bases at V and 5 bases at J, with 13 bases in the middle. Written as DNA, the CDR3 is TGCAGCGTTGTAAACCGGGTGGGAGATACGCAGTATTTT. Protein: CSVVNRVGDTQYF.

V is TRBV19 and J is TRBJ2-2; no firm D call. V was trimmed by 5 bases and J by 5 bases, leaving 9 bases between them. In germline, CDR1 is LNHDA, CDR2 SQIVND (reference sequence). The CDR3 covers 13 residues. The CDR3 region is CASSQVGTGELFF. In nucleotides, the CDR3 is TGTGCCAGTAGTCAGGTGGGGACCGGGGAGCTGTTTTTT.

The genes are TRBV9 and TRBJ1-3; 9 bases are shared with TRBD1. The CDR3 consists of 18 residues. Trimming cost V 0 bases and J 0 bases; bases outside gene matches: 7. Germline loops: CDR1 SGDLS, CDR2 YYNGEE. This CDR3 is CASSVAGTGWRSGNTIYF. CDR3 bases: TGTGCCAGCAGCGTAGCGGGGACAGGGTGGCGCTCTGGAAACACCATATATTTT.

In regard to this clone: The sample has other DNA sequences that encode this CDR3 too. The rearrangement joins TRBV6-5 to TRBJ2-7; no definite D call. Per the germline V gene, CDR1 is MNHEY and CDR2 is SVGAGI. V was clipped by 2 bases and J by 1 base, with 6 bases between them. The CDR3 spans 13 residues. The CDR3 region is CASSYAPSYEQYF. The CDR3 nucleotides read TGTGCCAGCAGTTACGCCCCTTCCTACGAGCAGTACTTC.

The rearrangement links TRBV11-1 to TRBJ1-1; D is ambiguous. Germline V CDR1 and CDR2: SGHAT, FQDESV (reference sequence). V was pared by 1 base and J by 3 bases, with 9 bases between. CDR3 size: 14 residues. CDR3 DNA: TGTGCCAGCAGCTTAGATGTGGGGTACACTGAAGCTTTCTTT. Protein product: CASSLDVGYTEAFF. Combining the CDR3 with reference TRBV11-1 and TRBJ1-1 gives the whole variable domain EAEVAQSPRYKITEKSQAVAFWCDPISGHATLYWYRQILGQGPELLVQFQDESVVDDSQLPKDRFSAERLKGVDSTLKIQPAELGDSAMYLCASSLDVGYTEAFFGQGTRLTVV.

The chain links TRBV5-1 to TRBJ1-6; 7 nucleotides match TRBD1. Germline CDR1 and CDR2: SGHRS and YFSETQ. Unmatched junction bases numbered 7, after V lost 0 bases and J lost 7 bases. The CDR3 contains 16 residues. The CDR3 DNA reads TGCGCCAGCAGCTTGGGGCAACAGGGGATCAATTCACCCCTCCACTTT. Its translation: CASSLGQQGINSPLHF.

The CDR3 DNA reads as TGTGCCAGCAGCATACGGACAGGGGGGGCTCGGAATGAGCAGTTCTTC. Translating gives CASSIRTGGARNEQFF. The chain combines TRBV7-2 with TRBJ2-1; TRBD1 aligns across 10 bases. Trimming removed 5 bases from V and 7 bases from J; junction bases left unmatched: 11. The CDR3 contains 16 residues. CDR1 is SGHTA and CDR2 is FQGNSA in the germline V gene. Full variable domain (missing parts from reference TRBV7-2 and TRBJ2-1): GAGVSQSPSNKVTEKGKDVELRCDPISGHTALYWYRQSLGQGLEFLIYFQGNSAPDKSGLPSDRFSAERTGGSVSTLTIQRTQQEDSAVYLCASSIRTGGARNEQFFGPGTRLTVL.

The chain recombines TRBV7-9 with TRBJ2-1; the match to TRBD2 covers 9 bases. The CDR3 covers 14 residues. Trimming cost V 6 bases and J 9 bases; bases outside gene matches: 9. CDR1 and CDR2 from the germline V gene are SEHNR and FQNEAQ (reference sequence). Written as DNA, the CDR3 is TGTGCCAGCAGTTATAGCGGGGGTGGGAGTGAGCAGTTCTTC. This codes for CASSYSGGGSEQFF.

V is TRBV6-5 and J is TRBJ1-5; D is unresolved. The CDR3 is 13 amino acids. V lost 0 bases and J 7 bases, leaving 7 bases between the germline ends. Germline V gene data show CDR1 as MNHEY and CDR2 as SVGAGI. The CDR3 bases are TGTGCCAGCAGTTACTCGGGAAGGCAGCCCCAGCATTTT. It is translated as CASSYSGRQPQHF.

The chain uses TRBV11-2 and TRBJ1-5; D is perhaps TRBD1 (5 bases). V lost 5 bases to trimming and J lost 0 bases, with 14 bases between them. Germline V lookup: CDR1 SGHAT, CDR2 FQNNGV. This CDR3 is 16 amino acids long. This chain's CDR3 is CASSPIQGYSNQPQHF. The CDR3, as DNA: TGTGCCAGCAGCCCCATTCAGGGCTATAGCAATCAGCCCCAGCATTTT.